This T cell receptor beta chain appears in the sequencing data of a study of early T cells in non-severe SARS-CoV-2 infection. Study-wide background: The chains were unpaired, and the sequenced material was bulk RNA from unsorted whole blood.

This clonotype was observed a handful of times. CDR1 is MNHEY and CDR2 is SVGEGT in the germline V gene. This CDR3 region has 13 residues. Trimming pared 5 bases from V and 5 bases from J, leaving 9 bases between. MiXCR was run by TCRdb on the 5' RACE reads, yielding one entry per CDR3 protein. The sample shows about 36,000 distinct CDR3 sequences, about 9.3% of them seen only once. This TCR came from an adult who was a healthcare worker with PCR-confirmed SARS-CoV-2 infection or an uninfected control (not recorded which). This sequence joins TRBV6-2 or TRBV6-3 and TRBJ2-2; D gene ambiguous. The specimen was whole blood. The CDR3 region is CASSTTVTGELFF. The CDR3 coding sequence is TGTGCCAGCAGTACGACTGTAACCGGGGAGCTGTTTTTT.